This entry describes one T cell receptor (beta chain). The data belong to a study of blood T cell repertoires in COVID-19. The repertoire was sequenced with immunoSEQ multiplex PCR; TCRdb's copy has only in-frame clones and lacks some. The repertoire holds 150,000 to 200,000 clones, with about 88% as singletons. With 8 bases clipped from V and 8 bases from J, the junction kept 4 bases outside the gene matches. Germline CDR1 SNHLY, CDR2 FYNNEI. This CDR3 contains 13 residues. Input material: peripheral blood. This receptor was identified in a man aged 18 to 29 with acute or convalescent COVID-19. The chain combines TRBV2 with TRBJ2-1; 12 nucleotides line up with TRBD2. This CDR3 reads CASGLAGIDEQFF. DNA of the CDR3: TGTGCCAGCGGACTAGCGGGGATTGATGAGCAGTTCTTC.